These 14 T cell receptor beta chains originate from one sample sequenced in a study of T cell changes during pregnancy in multiple sclerosis. Some clones are missing from TCRdb's copy, which holds only in-frame ones; the method was immunoSEQ multiplex PCR. The data show approximately 71,000 clones, more than 80% seen once. Material: peripheral blood, obtained in the third trimester of pregnancy. The receptor source for this set is a female donor with multiple sclerosis, enrolled in a pregnancy study.

The chain recombines TRBV11-2 with TRBJ2-4; TRBD1 might be the D (6 bases). CDR1 and CDR2 from the germline V gene are SGHAT and FQNNGV. The CDR3 is made up of 15 amino acids. Trimming removed 6 bases from V and 5 bases from J, with 17 bases in between. CDR3 residues: CASRRLQGSENIQYF. The CDR3 nucleotides read TGTGCCAGCAGGCGCTTACAGGGTTCAGAAAACATTCAGTACTTC.

The gene calls are TRBV27 and TRBJ2-2, with D maybe TRBD1 (7 bases). Trimming removed 0 bases from V and 4 bases from J, with 12 bases in between. Germline V lookup: CDR1 MNHEY, CDR2 SMNVEV (reference sequence). The CDR3 contains 16 residues. In DNA, the CDR3 is TGTGCCAGCAGTTTATCCCAGGGGGGTGTCACCGGGGAGCTGTTTTTT. This gives the protein CASSLSQGGVTGELFF.

The chain carries TRBV7-2 and TRBJ2-5; 9 bases are shared with TRBD2. Per the germline V gene, CDR1 is SGHTA and CDR2 is FQGNSA. After removal of 3 bases from V and 5 bases from J, the junction contained 7 bases not matched to a gene. The CDR3 extends over 15 amino acids. The CDR3 protein is CASSLAGGPRETQYF. The CDR3 DNA is TGTGCCAGCAGCTTGGCGGGAGGGCCTCGGGAGACCCAGTACTTC.

This sequence joins TRBV6-1 and TRBJ2-5, with D possibly TRBD1 on 5 matching bases. The tail of the sequence fits TRBJ2-7 better, so the J call may be wrong. This CDR3 comprises 11 residues. Germline V gene sequence: CDR1 MNHNS, CDR2 SASEGT. The CDR3 protein is CASGASYEQYF. The CDR3 DNA reads TGTGCCAGCGGGGCCTCCTACGAGCAGTACTTC.

This chain uses TRBV2 with TRBJ2-1; TRBD1 aligns across 8 bases. Germline CDR1 is SNHLY and CDR2 is FYNNEI. This CDR3 region has 15 residues. The V gene end was trimmed by 2 bases and the J gene end by 8 bases; junction bases not matched to a gene: 8. The DNA for the CDR3 is TGTGCCAGCAGTGAACCCAGGGGGCTAGTGGATGAGCAGTTCTTC. It is translated as CASSEPRGLVDEQFF.

The CDR3 is CASSFGQQETQYF. The CDR3 DNA reads TGTGCCAGCAGCTTTGGACAGCAAGAGACCCAGTACTTC. V gene TRBV11-2 combines with J gene TRBJ2-5; D is perhaps TRBD1 (6 bases). Germline V CDR1 and CDR2: SGHAT, FQNNGV. Trimming removed 3 bases at V and 2 bases at J, with 7 bases between. This CDR3 has 13 residues.

The chain uses TRBV28 and TRBJ1-2; D remains unclear. CDR1 and CDR2 (germline): MDHEN, SYDVKM. V was trimmed by 4 bases and J by 7 bases, leaving 7 bases between them. The CDR3 extends over 11 amino acids. The CDR3 sequence: CASSSNSGYTF. CDR3 nucleotide sequence: TGTGCCAGCAGTTCTAATAGTGGCTACACCTTC.

V usage is TRBV6-5 and J usage is TRBJ2-7, with a possible D match to TRBD2 (6 bases). Trimming left V 6 bases short and J 4 bases short, with 19 bases between. The CDR3 loop spans 15 amino acids. Germline CDR1 and CDR2: MNHEY and SVGAGI. CDR3 amino acids: CASSDPSEREYEQYF. CDR3 in DNA: TGTGCCAGCAGCGACCCTAGCGAAAGAGAATACGAGCAGTACTTC.

The rearrangement uses TRBV18 and TRBJ2-1; TRBD2 aligns across 13 bases. V trimming: 2 bases; J trimming: 0 bases; junction bases outside the gene matches: 4. The CDR3 has 18 residues. Per the germline V gene, CDR1 is KGHSH and CDR2 is LQKENI. CDR3 bases: TGTGCCAGCTCACCAGGGACTAGCGGGGCGAGCTCCTACAATGAGCAGTTCTTC. This sequence encodes CASSPGTSGASSYNEQFF.

CDR3: CASSTGQGTRSEKLFF. CDR3 DNA: TGCGCCAGCAGCACCGGACAGGGGACGAGATCTGAAAAACTGTTTTTT. The chain carries TRBV5-1 and TRBJ1-4, with TRBD1 identical over 9 bases. CDR3 length equals 16 residues. Germline values: CDR1 SGHRS, CDR2 YFSETQ. With V trimmed by 4 bases and J by 7 bases, 11 bases remained unmatched.

J is TRBJ1-2 and V is TRBV5-6; a possible D gene is TRBD1 (5 bases). The germline CDR1 and CDR2 sequences are SGHDT and YYEEEE. V gave up 3 bases and J gave up 2 bases, with 11 bases separating them. The CDR3 spans 14 residues. The CDR3 coding sequence is TGTGCCAGCAGCTGGGGGGTGGACAACTATGGCTACACCTTC. As protein: CASSWGVDNYGYTF.

J is TRBJ2-3 and V is TRBV10-3, with 10 bases that match TRBD2. The CDR3 covers 18 residues. The V segment lost 4 bases and the J segment 1 base; nucleotides outside the gene matches: 11. The germline gives CDR1 ENHRY, CDR2 SYGVKD. The CDR3: CAISGYSSLAGGTDTQYF. CDR3 coding DNA: TGTGCCATCAGTGGCTACTCCTCTCTAGCGGGAGGCACAGATACGCAGTATTTT.

The sample holds a few counts of this clone. The chain is built from TRBV11-2 and TRBJ1-1, with 8 bases matching TRBD1. Per germline, CDR1 SGHAT and CDR2 FQNNGV. The J segment lost 5 bases and the V segment lost 2 bases, leaving 1 base of the junction unmatched. The CDR3 covers 13 residues. The CDR3 protein is CASSLRQGTEAFF. CDR3 in DNA: TGTGCCAGCAGCTTAAGACAGGGGACTGAAGCTTTCTTT. Full variable domain (missing parts from reference TRBV11-2 and TRBJ1-1): EAGVAQSPRYKIIEKRQSVAFWCNPISGHATLYWYQQILGQGPKLLIQFQNNGVVDDSQLPKDRFSAERLKGVDSTLKIQPAKLEDSAVYLCASSLRQGTEAFFGQGTRLTVV.

The chain carries TRBV10-3 and TRBJ2-3; TRBD2 agrees at 8 bases. The germline V gene has CDR1 ENHRY and CDR2 SYGVKD. The CDR3 sequence is 13 residues long. V lost 6 bases to trimming and J lost 5 bases; unmatched junction nucleotides: 4. Here the CDR3 reads CAIRAGEGDTQYF. For the CDR3, the DNA is TGTGCCATCAGAGCGGGAGAGGGAGATACGCAGTATTTT.